The 3 T cell receptor beta chains presented below share a single source sample, sequenced in a study of post-analysis software for immune sequencing data. Findings of the study overall: Controls had lower frequencies than patients of four or five TRBV segments, which included TRBV5-6, TRBV5-1 and TRBV20-1.

Carried by the TCR beta cDNA libraries were unique molecular identifiers. TCRdb used MiXCR to reprocess the PCR reads, holding one entry per CDR3 protein. The sample carries over 150,000 distinct CDR3 sequences, about 30% recorded once. Their antigen targets remain unknown. Material for sequencing was blood. These receptors all stem from a girl aged 5-17 years with multiple sclerosis.

This clonotype was picked up a small number of times. The chain recombines TRBV4-1 with TRBJ1-6; D remains ambiguous. Trimming shortened V by 4 bases and J by 0 bases, and 13 bases separated the two germline ends. Germline V lookup: CDR1 MGHRA, CDR2 YSYEKL. The CDR3 contains 17 residues. CDR3 in amino acids: CASSLKFESSYNSPLHF. CDR3 DNA: TGCGCCAGCAGCCTCAAGTTTGAGAGCTCCTATAATTCACCCCTCCACTTT.

The V call is TRBV20-1, the J call TRBJ2-5, with D perhaps TRBD2 (5 bases). Between the trimmed V and J ends, which lost 5 bases and 1 base, there was a span of 17 bases. Germline V gene sequence: CDR1 DFQATT, CDR2 SNEGSKA (reference sequence). This CDR3 comprises 15 residues. This chain's CDR3 is CSAPKTGRTQETQYF. The CDR3 bases are TGCAGTGCTCCAAAAACTGGGAGAACCCAAGAGACCCAGTACTTC.

This clonotype occurred a few times. V is TRBV14 and J is TRBJ1-1; D may be TRBD1 (5 bases). CDR1 SGHDN and CDR2 FVKESK come from the germline V gene. The CDR3 is 14 residues long. V was pared by 7 bases and J by 1 base, with 13 bases between. CDR3 protein: CASTRRGTNTEAFF. CDR3 in DNA: TGTGCCAGCACCCGTCGGGGCACGAACACTGAAGCTTTCTTT. Looking up the rest from reference TRBV14 and TRBJ1-1 gives the full variable domain: EAGVTQFPSHSVIEKGQTVTLRCDPISGHDNLYWYRRVMGKEIKFLLHFVKESKQDESGMPNNRFLAERTGGTYSTLKVQPAELEDSGVYFCASTRRGTNTEAFFGQGTRLTVV.